This entry concerns a single T cell receptor (beta chain). The sample holds many counts of this clonotype. What this receptor recognizes is not known. The record has no base qualities; no much larger clone is one base away. The sample is drawn from a study of CD8 T cells in ankylosing spondylitis (dated 2017 in TCRdb). The study in broad terms: The study set out to find disease-linked TCR variants by profiling T cell receptor beta repertoires in ankylosing spondylitis patients and healthy donors. Peripheral blood samples were taken, and synovial fluid was additionally collected from ankylosing spondylitis patients. The full study cohort comprised 25 or so ankylosing spondylitis patients and about a hundred healthy donors. What the authors observed across the whole study: Some motif variants had previously been reported in the synovial fluid and blood of reactive arthritis patients, which suggests shared mechanisms of disease initiation. Blood from ankylosing spondylitis patients appeared to be characterized by a TCR beta motif composed of about eight highly homologous amino acid variants. A CD8+ phenotype was shown by the disease-linked clones, which were found at relatively low frequencies in peripheral blood. Significant enrichment of the disease-linked clones was reported in matched synovial fluid samples from ankylosing spondylitis patients.

The CDR3 holds 11 amino acids from the cysteine to the phenylalanine. Just the 33-base CDR3 DNA is kept, in frame starting at base 1. The germline V gene (reference sequence) supplies CDR1 DFQATT and CDR2 SNEGSKA. The V end loses 6 bases and the J end loses 12 bases, and a stretch of 18 bases separates them. TCRdb shows the sequencer as Illumina HiSeq 2500. TCR beta libraries were prepared by quantitative 5'-RACE with molecular barcodes. Turning to the authors' computational methods: A new computational method, built on a probabilistic model of VDJ rearrangement, was used to identify disease-linked TCR variants. TCRdb reanalyzed the raw reads on its own, using fastp at Q25 for trimming and MiXCR for clone calling, and kept in-frame beta chains. Every entry covers one CDR3 protein and lists the most common genes and DNA from its rows. The V and J calls here are based on TCRdb, not the publication. This sample gives around 120,000 distinct CDR3 sequences in total; approximately 15% of them show up just once. The ten largest clones add up to approximately 3.1% of the sample.

This receptor was identified in a female donor with ankylosing spondylitis or in good health (not recorded which). The chain joins TRBV20-1 to TRBJ2-7, with a tentative D gene TRBD2 over 6 matching bases. The source material was blood, either unsorted or a sorted T cell fraction (not recorded which). The DNA sequence follows: TGCAGTGCAAACCTCGGACGGGAGACGTACTTC. Translated, it reads CSANLGRETYF.